This record concerns one T cell receptor beta chain sequence. What it binds is unknown. This entry belongs to a study of somatic mutations in cytotoxic T cells in rheumatoid arthritis. General study findings and limits: The largest CD8+ clone made up over 20% of CD8+ cells in about an eighth of the roughly 65 patients.

The V and J ends lost 3 bases and 3 bases respectively, with 9 bases between them. The length of the CDR3 is 14 residues. The germline CDR1 and CDR2 sequences are SNHLY and FYNNEI. In the original workflow: Patient CD8+ clones bigger than 1% seldom lined up with published virus-specific TCRB sequences. The protocol was immunoSEQ multiplex PCR, while the TCRdb copy is restricted to in-frame clones and leaves out a portion. From that table come the V and J calls and clone size; the DNA was used to work out D and trimming. This table has about 4,200 clones, about 80% appearing once. The chain links TRBV2 to TRBJ1-5; tentative D call: TRBD1 (6 bases). The receptor was derived from an adult with rheumatoid arthritis. The source material was CD8+ T cells sorted from blood. CDR3 DNA sequence: TGTGCCAGCAGTGACGACAGGCCCAATCAGCCCCAGCATTTT. Translated, it gives CASSDDRPNQPQHF.